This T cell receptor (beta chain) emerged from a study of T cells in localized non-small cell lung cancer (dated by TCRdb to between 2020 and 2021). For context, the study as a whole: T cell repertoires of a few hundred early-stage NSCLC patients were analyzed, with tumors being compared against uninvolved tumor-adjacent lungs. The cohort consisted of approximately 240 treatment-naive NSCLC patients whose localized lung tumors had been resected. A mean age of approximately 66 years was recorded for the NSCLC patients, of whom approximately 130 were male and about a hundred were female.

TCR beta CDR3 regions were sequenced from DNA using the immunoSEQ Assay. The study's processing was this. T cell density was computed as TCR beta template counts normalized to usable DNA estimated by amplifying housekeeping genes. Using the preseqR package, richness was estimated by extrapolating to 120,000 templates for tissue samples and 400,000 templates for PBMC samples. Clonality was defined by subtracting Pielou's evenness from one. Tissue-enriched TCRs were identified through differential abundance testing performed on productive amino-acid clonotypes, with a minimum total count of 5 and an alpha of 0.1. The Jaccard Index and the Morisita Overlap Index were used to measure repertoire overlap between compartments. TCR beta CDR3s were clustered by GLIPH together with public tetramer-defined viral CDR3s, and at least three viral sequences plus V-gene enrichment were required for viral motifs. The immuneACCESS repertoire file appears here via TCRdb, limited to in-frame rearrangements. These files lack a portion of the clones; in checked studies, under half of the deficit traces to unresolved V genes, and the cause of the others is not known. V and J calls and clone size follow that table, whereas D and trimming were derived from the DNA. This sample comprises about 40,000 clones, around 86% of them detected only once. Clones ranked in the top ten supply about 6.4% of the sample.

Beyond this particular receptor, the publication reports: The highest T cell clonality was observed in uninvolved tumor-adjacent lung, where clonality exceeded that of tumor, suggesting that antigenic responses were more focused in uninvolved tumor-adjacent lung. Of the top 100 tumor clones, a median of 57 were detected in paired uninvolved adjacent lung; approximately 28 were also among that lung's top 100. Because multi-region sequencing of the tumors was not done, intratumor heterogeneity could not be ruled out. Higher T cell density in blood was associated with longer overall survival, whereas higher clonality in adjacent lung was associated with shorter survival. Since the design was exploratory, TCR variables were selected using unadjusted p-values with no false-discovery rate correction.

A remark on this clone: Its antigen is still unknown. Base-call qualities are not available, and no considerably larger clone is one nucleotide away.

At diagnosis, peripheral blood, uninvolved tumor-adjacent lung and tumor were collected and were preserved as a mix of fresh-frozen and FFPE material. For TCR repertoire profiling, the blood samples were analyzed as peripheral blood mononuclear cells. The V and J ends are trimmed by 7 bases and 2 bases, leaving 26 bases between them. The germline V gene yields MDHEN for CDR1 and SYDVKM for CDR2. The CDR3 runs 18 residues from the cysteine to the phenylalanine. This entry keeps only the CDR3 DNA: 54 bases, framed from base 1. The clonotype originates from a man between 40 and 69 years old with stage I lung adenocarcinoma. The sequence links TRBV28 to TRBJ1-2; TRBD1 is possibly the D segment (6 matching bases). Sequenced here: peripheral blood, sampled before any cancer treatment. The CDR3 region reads CASNPLQGFRQLNYGYTF. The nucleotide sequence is TGTGCCAGCAACCCTTTACAGGGATTTCGGCAATTGAACTATGGCTACACCTTC.